This TCR beta chain is from a study of technical replicates of blood from a handful of donors (dated by TCRdb to about 2017). Libraries were prepared through the immunoSEQ multiplex PCR assay. The source is immuneACCESS, and TCRdb retained only in-frame sequences with V and J called. Part of the clones is not carried over; for the studies checked, unresolved V genes explain less than half of this, and the remainder is unexplained. The sample data list about 60,000 clones, and 87% of these were observed just once. Of the sample, approximately 4.7% falls within the top ten clones. About this clone: Its specific antigen is unknown. Per-base qualities were not stored, and no clone one base away is much larger.

From cysteine to phenylalanine, the CDR3 is 19 amino acids long. CDR3 DNA is the only sequence kept; it has 57 bases, read in frame from the first base. From the germline V gene (reference sequence), CDR1 is SGHAT and CDR2 is FQDESV. The V end gives up 2 bases and the J end 2 bases, leaving 15 bases in the junction not matched to a gene. The chain was built from TRBV11-1 and TRBJ2-5; 9 central bases correspond to TRBD2. This sequence was found in a human donor in good health. Some clones in this sample may be carry-over from other donors' samples. Material for sequencing was PBMCs. The nucleotides are TGTGCCAGCAGCTTATGGGGTAGCGGGGGACTGGTACGACAAGAGACCCAGTACTTC. Translation gives CASSLWGSGGLVRQETQYF.